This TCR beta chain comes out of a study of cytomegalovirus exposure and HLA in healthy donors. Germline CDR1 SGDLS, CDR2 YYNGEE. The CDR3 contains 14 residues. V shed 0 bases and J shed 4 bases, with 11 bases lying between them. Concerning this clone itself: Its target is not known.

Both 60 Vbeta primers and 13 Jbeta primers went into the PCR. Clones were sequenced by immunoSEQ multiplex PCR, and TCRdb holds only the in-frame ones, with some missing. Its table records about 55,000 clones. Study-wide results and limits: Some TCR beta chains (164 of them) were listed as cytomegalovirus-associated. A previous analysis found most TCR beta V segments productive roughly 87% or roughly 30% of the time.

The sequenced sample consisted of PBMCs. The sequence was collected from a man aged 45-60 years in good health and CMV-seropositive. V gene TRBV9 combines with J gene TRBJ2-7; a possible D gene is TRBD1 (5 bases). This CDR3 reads CASSVEVGPYEQYF. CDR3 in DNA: TGTGCCAGCAGCGTAGAGGTGGGGCCGTACGAGCAGTACTTC.